This TCR beta chain was profiled in a study of blood T cell repertoires in COVID-19. Seattle's enrolled individuals joined amid active infection and were then monitored longitudinally. The method was immunoSEQ multiplex PCR; TCRdb's version includes in-frame clones alone and lacks a portion of them. The repertoire holds 200,000 to 300,000 clones, with roughly 79% as singletons. Sequenced: peripheral blood. The sequence was obtained from a woman aged 80 or over with COVID-19, enrolled during active disease.

Written as DNA, the CDR3 is TGTGCCAGCAGCTCTGGCGTGGCGGGTGCGCAGTATTTT. Translation gives CASSSGVAGAQYF. J is TRBJ2-3 and V is TRBV9; a weak D match, TRBD2 (5 bases). In germline, CDR1 is SGDLS, CDR2 YYNGEE. This CDR3 has 13 residues. Trimming pared 4 bases from V and 10 bases from J, leaving 16 bases between.